The source of this TCR beta chain is a study of T cells in Graves' hyperthyroidism and ophthalmopathy. Across the whole study: The authors collected peripheral blood at initial diagnosis, before any treatment.

Graves' hyperthyroidism was deemed stable given no ophthalmopathy progression within 18 months. Newly diagnosed patients aged 18 to 65 had hyperthyroidism of under 2 months' duration. Uncontrolled infections, other autoimmune diseases, pregnancy or lactation led to exclusion of patients. The CDR3 is 11 residues long. Germline assignment: CDR1 SQVTM and CDR2 ANQGSEA. V lost 7 bases, J lost 4 bases, and 10 bases lay in between. TCR beta CDR3 regions were amplified from RNA. Using the HTBI primer set, a first-round RT-PCR was run on the TCR CDR3. TCRdb called the multiplex PCR reads again in MiXCR, with one record for every CDR3 protein. There are 460,000 or so distinct CDR3 sequences in the sample; approximately 15% occur only once, and roughly 17% lies in the top ten.

This chain links TRBV29-1 with TRBJ1-2; D remains ambiguous. Source material: blood. This receptor was obtained from a woman younger than 30 with Graves' hyperthyroidism. The CDR3 region has the DNA TGCAGCGCGGAACAGATCTATGGCTACACCTTC. Protein sequence: CSAEQIYGYTF.